This T cell receptor beta chain was identified during a study of blood T cell repertoires in COVID-19 (dated by TCRdb to about 2020). Describing the broader study: The collaborator samples originated in the United States, Italy and Spain and spanned the acute and convalescent phases of COVID-19. The material from the prospective study consisted of cDNA or gDNA derived from T cells, B-cell-depleted T cells, or PBMCs. The samples were drawn from the first 160 participants of the ongoing ImmuneRACE study and from roughly 1,300 subjects provided by 6 global collaborators. Where available, HLA class I and class II types were obtained from metadata supplied by the sample provider rather than from assay-based typing. The sample metadata nearly always contained a de-identified subject ID, COVID-19 status, age in years and sex. Subjects who had been exposed to COVID-19, were actively infected with it, or had recovered from it provided the deeply sampled blood TCRbeta repertoires that made up the dataset. The repertoires were released in a freely available public database meant as a resource for research on the immune response to SARS-CoV-2.

TCRbeta CDR3 regions were amplified from genomic DNA by means of the immunoSEQ Assay, a bias-controlled multiplex PCR. Under the source paper's analysis protocol: Within the assay, amplification of reference gene primers was used to estimate how many nucleated cells each sample contained. To quantify the absolute abundance of each unique TCRbeta CDR3 rearrangement, sequence reads were collapsed and filtered. Productive Simpson clonality was computed per sample as the square root of Simpson's diversity index over productive rearrangements. TCRdb carries this immuneACCESS record with in-frame sequences only. Its versions omit some clonotypes, under half of them owing to an unresolved V gene in the studies checked, with the rest unexplained. The DNA was the basis for D and trimming; V, J and clone size are from that table. Present in this sample are about 250,000 clones, around 84% of which were seen just once. The ten largest clones take up roughly a sixth of the sample.

The junction shows trimming of 6 bases on V and 0 bases on J, plus 11 bases between the germline ends. Reading the germline V gene gives CDR1 SQVTM and CDR2 ANQGSEA. The CDR3 sequence holds 14 residues, the cysteine and phenylalanine included. The only DNA kept is the CDR3, 42 bases in frame from the first base. This clone was picked up one time. The clone's antigen remains unknown. No per-base quality is available; no much larger clone lies one base away. Participants in the prospective study were aged 18 to 89 years, lived in about two dozen United States geographic areas, and enrolled through a virtual design. Cohort assignment in the prospective study relied on participant-reported clinical history from a screening survey and a study questionnaire. Recovered participants in ImmuneRACE Cohort 3 were defined as having two consecutive negative NP/OP PCR tests, clearance from a healthcare professional, or resolution of symptoms. Mobile phlebotomists in the prospective study collected whole blood, serum and a nasopharyngeal or oropharyngeal swab from every participant. Over a roughly 2-month period, participants in the prospective study had the option of providing additional blood draws and questionnaires. Before DNA extraction, prospective study blood samples were shipped either frozen or at room temperature.

Broad study findings and their caveats: Clinical and demographic metadata were provided uncurated, with the amount varying by source and participant.

The TCR was taken from a man between 18 and 35 years old who had recovered from COVID-19. Material: PBMCs or T cells enriched from blood (not recorded which). This receptor chain uses TRBV29-1 and TRBJ2-2, with the D segment identity uncertain. CDR3 region: CSVMWQANTGELFF. The DNA sequence is TGCAGCGTAATGTGGCAGGCGAACACCGGGGAGCTGTTTTTT.